This T cell receptor (beta chain) was obtained from a study of OX40 agonist ivuxolimab in advanced cancers. The CDR3 has 15 residues. In germline, CDR1 is LGHNT, CDR2 FRNRAP. J lost 3 bases, V lost 6 bases, and 10 bases had no gene match. The repertoire was sequenced with immunoSEQ multiplex PCR; TCRdb's copy has only in-frame clones and lacks some. The repertoire holds about 50,000 clones, more than 75% seen once, with about 3.9% in the top ten. Remarks on this clone: Its antigen is currently unknown.

Study observations and caveats: The authors also found low normalized T-cell clonal expansion in some nonresponders.

Exclusion applied to patients with autoimmune disease history or systemic immunosuppression. This specimen consisted of CD4+ or CD8+ T cells sorted from blood, obtained in a trial of the OX40 agonist ivuxolimab. The TCR originated in an adult with an advanced solid tumor such as melanoma, head and neck, liver or kidney cancer. The V and J genes are TRBV12-5 and TRBJ2-7, with 8 bases matching TRBD2. The CDR3 nucleotides are TGTGCTAGTGGCCCGAACGGGGGGGCTGGCTACGAGCAGTACTTC. Encoded protein: CASGPNGGAGYEQYF.